This T cell receptor beta chain was documented in a study of Graves' ophthalmopathy and Graves' hyperthyroidism. Germline trimming cut 5 bases from V and 5 bases from J; bases unmatched to any gene: 9. Germline V gene lookup returns CDR1 DFQATT and CDR2 SNEGSKA (reference sequence). The CDR3 is 14 amino acids. TCR beta CDR3 regions were amplified from RNA transcripts. After a first-round RT-PCR with HTBI primers, a second-round multiplex PCR was run. TCRdb passed the multiplex PCR reads through MiXCR, listing each CDR3 protein once. Of 300,000 or so distinct CDR3 sequences in the sample, under 20% were seen once. This clonotype was seen many times.

The sequenced material came from peripheral blood. This sequence was found in an adult man with Graves' ophthalmopathy. V and J are TRBV20-1 and TRBJ1-5; TRBD1 matches at 7 bases. Here the CDR3 DNA reads TGCAGTGCTCCTGACAGGGTAGAAGATCAGCCCCAGCATTTT. Translating it yields CSAPDRVEDQPQHF.